This is a list of T cell receptor beta chains from one sample in a study of Ad26.COV2.S vaccination and SARS-CoV-2 variants. Only in-frame clones appear in the TCRdb table, and some are missing; sequencing was by immunoSEQ multiplex PCR. The table records about 680,000 clones, 80% to 90% of them present only once. The material was peripheral blood, obtained in a trial of Ad26.COV2.S vaccine versus placebo. Receptor source: a person between 18 and 59 years old who received the Ad26.COV2.S COVID-19 vaccine or a placebo. CDR3s include the opening cysteine and the closing phenylalanine or tryptophan. The D gene is left open where the match is weak. Clone size appears in some rows only: once, few, many, or a class for an expanded clone.

V gene: TRBV5-1; J gene: TRBJ2-2; D gene: -; clone size: -; CDR3 protein: CASSAQGRKGGELFF; CDR3 DNA: TGCGCCAGCAGCGCACAAGGGAGAAAGGGCGGGGAGCTGTTTTTT
V gene: TRBV18; J gene: TRBJ2-7; D gene: TRBD1; clone size: -; CDR3 protein: CASSPGQGRDEQYF; CDR3 DNA: TGTGCCAGCTCACCCGGACAGGGAAGGGACGAGCAGTACTTC
V gene: TRBV5-1; J gene: TRBJ1-1; D gene: TRBD1; clone size: -; CDR3 protein: CASSSPGGTEAFF; CDR3 DNA: TGCGCCAGCAGCTCGCCAGGGGGTACTGAAGCTTTCTTT
V gene: TRBV12-3/TRBV12-4; J gene: TRBJ1-4; D gene: -; clone size: once; CDR3 protein: CASSLGGREKLFF; CDR3 DNA: TGTGCCAGCAGTTTAGGCGGACGTGAAAAACTGTTTTTT
V gene: TRBV29-1; J gene: TRBJ2-7; D gene: -; clone size: -; CDR3 protein: CSVLGTSSSYEQYF; CDR3 DNA: TGCAGCGTGCTAGGGACTTCCAGCTCCTACGAGCAGTACTTC
V gene: TRBV7-9; J gene: TRBJ2-3; D gene: -; clone size: -; CDR3 protein: CASSLALRDTQYF; CDR3 DNA: TGTGCCAGCAGCTTGGCCCTGCGTGATACGCAGTATTTT
V gene: TRBV19; J gene: TRBJ1-5; D gene: TRBD1; clone size: -; CDR3 protein: CASSDTGTGGTYQPQHF; CDR3 DNA: TGTGCCAGTAGTGACACCGGGACAGGGGGGACGTATCAGCCCCAGCATTTT
V gene: TRBV13; J gene: TRBJ1-4; D gene: -; clone size: once; CDR3 protein: CASSRQATNEKLFF; CDR3 DNA: TGTGCCAGCAGCCGACAAGCAACTAATGAAAAACTGTTTTTT
V gene: TRBV18; J gene: TRBJ1-5; D gene: -; clone size: -; CDR3 protein: CASSPTGGGNQPQHF; CDR3 DNA: TGTGCCAGCTCACCGACCGGAGGGGGCAATCAGCCCCAGCATTTT
V gene: TRBV10-3; J gene: TRBJ2-5; D gene: TRBD2; clone size: -; CDR3 protein: CAISEGPGREFQETQYF; CDR3 DNA: TGTGCCATCAGTGAAGGCCCAGGGAGGGAGTTCCAAGAGACCCAGTACTTC
V gene: TRBV24-1; J gene: TRBJ2-1; D gene: -; clone size: -; CDR3 protein: CATSDREGHNEQFF; CDR3 DNA: TGTGCCACCAGTGACAGGGAAGGACACAATGAGCAGTTCTTC
V gene: TRBV5-1; J gene: TRBJ2-7; D gene: -; clone size: -; CDR3 protein: CASSLVSSYEQYF; CDR3 DNA: TGCGCCAGCAGCTTAGTCTCCTCCTACGAGCAGTACTTC
V gene: TRBV6-1; J gene: TRBJ1-5; D gene: TRBD1; clone size: -; CDR3 protein: CASSGGTGGLNQPQHF; CDR3 DNA: TGTGCCAGCAGTGGCGGGACAGGGGGCCTCAATCAGCCCCAGCATTTT
V gene: TRBV18; J gene: TRBJ1-6; D gene: -; clone size: -; CDR3 protein: CASSPPYKGTGNSPLHF; CDR3 DNA: TGTGCCAGCTCACCACCGTATAAGGGTACTGGGAATTCACCCCTCCACTTT
V gene: TRBV6-5; J gene: TRBJ2-2; D gene: -; clone size: -; CDR3 protein: CASSSRPLRGGELFF; CDR3 DNA: TGTGCCAGCAGTTCCAGGCCCCTCCGGGGTGGGGAGCTGTTTTTT
V gene: TRBV5-6; J gene: TRBJ2-7; D gene: TRBD1; clone size: once; CDR3 protein: CASSSRDRVSGEQYF; CDR3 DNA: TGTGCCAGCAGCTCCCGGGACAGGGTGTCGGGCGAGCAGTACTTC
V gene: TRBV5-8; J gene: TRBJ2-3; D gene: -; clone size: -; CDR3 protein: CASSLLATDTQYF; CDR3 DNA: TGTGCCAGCAGCTTATTAGCGACAGATACGCAGTATTTT
V gene: TRBV18; J gene: TRBJ2-6; D gene: -; clone size: -; CDR3 protein: CASSPPSSGANVLTF; CDR3 DNA: TGTGCCAGCTCACCACCGAGCTCTGGGGCCAACGTCCTGACTTTC
V gene: TRBV5-1; J gene: TRBJ2-3; D gene: TRBD1; clone size: -; CDR3 protein: CASSLRVGQGADTQYF; CDR3 DNA: TGCGCCAGCAGTCTGCGGGTGGGGCAGGGGGCCGATACGCAGTATTTT
V gene: TRBV21-1; J gene: TRBJ2-1; D gene: -; clone size: -; CDR3 protein: CASTRQGVSNEQFF; CDR3 DNA: TGTGCCAGCACTAGACAGGGGGTATCCAATGAGCAGTTCTTC
V gene: TRBV9; J gene: TRBJ2-1; D gene: -; clone size: -; CDR3 protein: CASSTGLGAYNEQFF; CDR3 DNA: TGTGCCAGCAGCACAGGGTTGGGGGCCTACAATGAGCAGTTCTTC
V gene: TRBV2; J gene: TRBJ2-5; D gene: TRBD2; clone size: -; CDR3 protein: CASSIGLAGAAETQYF; CDR3 DNA: TGTGCCAGCAGTATCGGACTAGCGGGAGCTGCGGAGACCCAGTACTTC
V gene: TRBV24-1; J gene: TRBJ2-5; D gene: -; clone size: -; CDR3 protein: CATSDFRGHYQETQYF; CDR3 DNA: TGTGCCACCAGTGATTTTCGTGGACATTACCAAGAGACCCAGTACTTC
V gene: TRBV5-6; J gene: TRBJ1-2; D gene: -; clone size: once; CDR3 protein: CASSPGANYGYTF; CDR3 DNA: TGTGCCAGCAGCCCTGGAGCTAACTATGGCTACACCTTC
V gene: TRBV6-5; J gene: TRBJ2-3; D gene: TRBD2; clone size: once; CDR3 protein: CASSYSTSGSTDTQYF; CDR3 DNA: TGTGCCAGCAGTTACTCAACTAGCGGGAGTACAGATACGCAGTATTTT
V gene: TRBV4-1; J gene: TRBJ1-4; D gene: -; clone size: once; CDR3 protein: CASTERNSRNEKLFF; CDR3 DNA: TGCGCCAGCACTGAGAGGAACAGCCGTAATGAAAAACTGTTTTTT
V gene: TRBV7-6; J gene: TRBJ2-7; D gene: TRBD2; clone size: -; CDR3 protein: CASSSTPIRTSGVHEQYF; CDR3 DNA: TGTGCCAGCAGCTCCACCCCGATCCGGACTAGCGGGGTACACGAGCAGTACTTC